This T cell receptor (beta chain) was retrieved from a study of neurological immune-mediated disorders. Study-wide results and limits: Private repertoires in all groups were suggested by the absence of shared CDR3 amino acid sequences among expanded clones across subjects.

V was trimmed by 7 bases and J by 8 bases, leaving 14 bases between them. CDR3 length: 11 amino acids. Germline V CDR1 and CDR2: SQVTM, ANQGSEA. TCRdb redid the calling of the 5' RACE reads with MiXCR, one entry per CDR3 protein. The sample lists over 55,000 distinct CDR3 sequences; less than 2.5% were seen once. The unsorted libraries originated from 2 million PBMCs kept at -80 C. This clonotype appeared many times. Its target is not known. The genes are TRBV29-1 and TRBJ1-1; tentatively, D is TRBD1 (5 bases). What was sequenced was PBMCs. The clonotype was recovered from a man aged 50 to 60 with multiple sclerosis. CDR3 DNA sequence: TGCAGCGGATTCCTAGGGACGGAAGCTTTCTTT. This sequence encodes CSGFLGTEAFF.